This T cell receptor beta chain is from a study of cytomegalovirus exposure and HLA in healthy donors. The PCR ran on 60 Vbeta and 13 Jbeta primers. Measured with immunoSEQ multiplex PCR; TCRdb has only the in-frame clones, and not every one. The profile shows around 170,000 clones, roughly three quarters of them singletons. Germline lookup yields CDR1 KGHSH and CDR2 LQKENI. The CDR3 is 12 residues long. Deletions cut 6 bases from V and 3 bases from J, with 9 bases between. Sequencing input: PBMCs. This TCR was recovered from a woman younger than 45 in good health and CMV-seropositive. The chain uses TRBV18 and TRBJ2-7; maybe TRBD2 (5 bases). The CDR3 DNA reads TGTGCCAGCTCCGGGGAGAACTACGAGCAGTACTTC. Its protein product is CASSGENYEQYF.